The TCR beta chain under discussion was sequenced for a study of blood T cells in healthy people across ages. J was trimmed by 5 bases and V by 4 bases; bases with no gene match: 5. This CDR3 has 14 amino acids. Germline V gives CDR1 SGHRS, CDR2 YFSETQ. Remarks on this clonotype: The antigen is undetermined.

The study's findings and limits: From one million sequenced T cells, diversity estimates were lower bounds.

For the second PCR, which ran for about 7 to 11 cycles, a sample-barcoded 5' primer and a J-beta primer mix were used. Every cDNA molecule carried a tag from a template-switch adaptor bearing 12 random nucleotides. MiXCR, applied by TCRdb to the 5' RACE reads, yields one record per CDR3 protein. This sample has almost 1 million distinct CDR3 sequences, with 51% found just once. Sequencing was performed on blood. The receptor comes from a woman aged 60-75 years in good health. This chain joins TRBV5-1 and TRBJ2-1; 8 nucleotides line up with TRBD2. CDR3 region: CASSVGLVHNEQFF. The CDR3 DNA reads TGCGCCAGCAGCGTGGGACTAGTCCACAATGAGCAGTTCTTC.